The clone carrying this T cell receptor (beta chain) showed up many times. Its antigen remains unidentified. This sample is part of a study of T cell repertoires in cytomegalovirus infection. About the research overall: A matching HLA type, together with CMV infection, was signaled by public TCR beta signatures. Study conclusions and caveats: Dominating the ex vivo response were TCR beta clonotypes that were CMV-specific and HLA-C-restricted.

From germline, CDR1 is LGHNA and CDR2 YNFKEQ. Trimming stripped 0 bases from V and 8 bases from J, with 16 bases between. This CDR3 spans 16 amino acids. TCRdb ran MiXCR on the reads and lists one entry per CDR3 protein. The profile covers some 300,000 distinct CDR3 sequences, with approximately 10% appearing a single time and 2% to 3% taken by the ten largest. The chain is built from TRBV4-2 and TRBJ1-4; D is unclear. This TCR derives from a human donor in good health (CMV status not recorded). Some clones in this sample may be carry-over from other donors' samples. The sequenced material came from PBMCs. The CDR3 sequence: CASSQDASRVGEKLFF. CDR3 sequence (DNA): TGTGCCAGCAGCCAAGATGCTTCCCGGGTTGGCGAAAAACTGTTTTTT.